This T cell receptor beta chain was obtained from a study of cytomegalovirus exposure and HLA in healthy donors. At the level of the study: Of roughly 400 genotyped donors, 81% grouped in the Caucasian-associated ancestry cluster.

The donors were healthy bone marrow donors. The ends lost 4 bases at V and 2 bases at J; junction bases unmatched: 9. Per germline, CDR1 MNHNS and CDR2 SASEGT. The CDR3 consists of 16 residues. The PCR employed 60 Vbeta primers together with 13 Jbeta primers. The protocol was immunoSEQ multiplex PCR, while the TCRdb copy is restricted to in-frame clones and leaves out a portion. This table lists under 250,000 clones. The sequence was obtained from a girl between 2 and 10 years old in good health and CMV-seropositive. The gene calls are TRBV6-1 and TRBJ2-3; 7 bases agree with TRBD1. Sequencing was done on a sample of PBMCs. The CDR3 sequence is CASSVSHRGSTDTQYF. DNA of the CDR3: TGTGCCAGCAGTGTTTCCCACAGGGGATCCACAGATACGCAGTATTTT.